The clone carrying this T cell receptor (beta chain) was counted many times. Its antigen remains unidentified. This sample is drawn from a study of CD8 T cells in ankylosing spondylitis. Quantitative barcoded 5'-RACE was used to prepare TCR beta libraries. MiXCR, applied by TCRdb to the 5' RACE reads, yields one record per CDR3 protein. The sample shows about 440,000 distinct CDR3 sequences, roughly 18% of them seen only once. Study-level findings and limits: What seemed typical of ankylosing spondylitis blood was a TCR beta motif built from fewer than ten highly homologous variants. Reports say disease-linked clones showed up significantly more in matched ankylosing spondylitis synovial fluid. Clones that were linked to disease were CD8+ and were relatively rare in peripheral blood.

Sequenced input: blood, either unsorted or a sorted T cell fraction (not recorded which). The clonotype originates from a male donor with ankylosing spondylitis.

CDR3: CASSQGQGSNTIYF. As DNA, the CDR3 is TGTGCCAGCAGTCAGGGACAGGGCTCGAACACCATATATTTT. This chain connects TRBV12-3 or TRBV12-4 to TRBJ1-3; 9 bases fit TRBD1. The CDR3 runs to 14 residues. V shed 5 bases, J shed 7 bases, and the junction held 6 bases outside the gene matches.